This T cell receptor beta chain was observed in a study of blood T cells in healthy people across ages. Primers used in a second PCR of roughly 6 to 12 cycles were a sample-barcoded 5' primer and a J-beta primer mix. TCRdb passed the 5' RACE reads through MiXCR, listing each CDR3 protein once. The sample includes about 1.6 million distinct CDR3 sequences, approximately 32% of them seen just once. This CDR3 is 15 amino acids long. Trimming cost V 1 base and J 2 bases, with 10 bases left between them. CDR1 and CDR2 from the germline V gene are SGHTA and FQGTGA. Per-sample PBMC isolation yielded at least 6 million cells.

The source of this sequence is a woman younger than 45 in good health. The sequencing sample was made of blood. The chain employs TRBV7-3 and TRBJ2-3; no clear D. CDR3 protein: CASSLIGRFTDTQYF. DNA for the CDR3: TGTGCCAGCAGCTTAATTGGCAGGTTCACAGATACGCAGTATTTT.